What follows are 11 T cell receptor beta chains derived from one specimen sequenced in a study of tumor-infiltrating lymphocytes in primary liver carcinoma. Co-extracting RNA and DNA was done with roughly 17-32 mg of unsorted bulk tissue as input. The investigators made TCR beta cDNA from about 500 ng total RNA, using a constant-region primer. Nested multiplex PCR, run for three rounds with slightly modified ARM-PCR, yielded TCR beta libraries. TRBV1-TRBV30 forward primers paired with a C-beta reverse primer were used in the first two PCR rounds, which ran about 11 cycles each. In TCRdb, the multiplex PCR reads were re-called with MiXCR into one record per CDR3 protein. The sample shows about 74,000 distinct CDR3 sequences, 60% to 80% of them seen only once. The sequenced sample consisted of liver tumor tissue from sampling region 4. Sample subset: tumor region T4, right-lateral pole. The receptors were sampled from a middle-aged man with primary liver carcinoma and hepatitis B virus infection.

As to this clonotype: Just one base apart from a much larger clone, this may be a read error. The rearrangement joins TRBV6-2 or TRBV6-3 to TRBJ2-1; 7 bases match TRBD2. V shed 3 bases and J 9 bases; nucleotides not matched to a gene: 11. CDR3 length: 15 amino acids. CDR1 is MNHEY, CDR2 SVGEGT, per germline. The CDR3 region has the DNA TGTGCCAGCAGTTATAGATCCCGGGGGGTGGTTGAGCAGTTCTTC. This gives the protein CASSYRSRGVVEQFF.

This clonotype was detected a few times. CDR3 loop: CATSAGQGYTNEQFF. The CDR3 coding sequence is TGTGCCACCAGTGCGGGACAGGGCTATACCAATGAGCAGTTCTTC. The J gene is TRBJ2-1, the V gene TRBV24-1; 9 nucleotides align to TRBD1. The trim removed 5 bases at V and 6 bases at J, leaving 7 bases unmatched. From germline, CDR1 is KGHDR and CDR2 SFDVKD. The CDR3 has 15 amino acids.

This clonotype was detected a few times. The chain carries TRBV28 and TRBJ2-7; TRBD1 matches 10 bases. The trim removed 10 bases at V and 6 bases at J, leaving 12 bases unmatched. Per the germline V gene, CDR1 is MDHEN and CDR2 is SYDVKM. The CDR3 runs 14 residues. CDR3 in amino acids: CATIAGTGEPEQYF. The CDR3 nucleotides read TGTGCCACAATCGCCGGGACAGGGGAACCCGAGCAGTACTTC.

With respect to this clonotype: This may stem from a read error, because a much larger clone lies one nucleotide away. The chain carries TRBV2 and TRBJ2-7; D possibly corresponds to TRBD1 (6 bases). The germline CDR1 and CDR2 sequences are SNHLY and FYNNEI. The V end lost 7 bases, the J end lost 7 bases, and 20 bases lay between the germline ends. This CDR3 spans 14 amino acids. This CDR3 reads CASKIGGAVCEQYF. Written as DNA, the CDR3 is TGTGCCAGCAAGATAGGGGGAGCGGTGTGTGAGCAGTACTTC. The complete variable domain, with remaining parts taken from reference TRBV2 and TRBJ2-7, reads EPEVTQTPSHQVTQMGQEVILRCVPISNHLYFYWYRQILGQKVEFLVSFYNNEISEKSEIFDDQFSVERPDGSNFTLKIRSTKLEDSAMYFCASKIGGAVCEQYFGPGTRLTVT.

V and J are TRBV30 and TRBJ1-1; possibly TRBD1 for D (6 bases). Trimming took 2 bases from V and 1 from J, leaving 11 bases between them. Looked up from germline, CDR1 is GTSNPN and CDR2 is SVGIG (reference sequence). The CDR3 length is 14 residues. CDR3: CAWSPPRGNTEAFF. CDR3 DNA: TGTGCCTGGAGTCCCCCCAGGGGGAACACTGAAGCTTTCTTT.

This clonotype has more than one count but fewer than ten. Sequence at one end of the junction differs from germline and may be a read error. CDR3 loop: CANSGDGSNQPQHF. The CDR3 DNA follows: TGTGCCAACAGTGGGGACGGTAGCAATCAGCCCCAGCACTTT. V gene TRBV6-6 combines with J gene TRBJ1-5; maybe TRBD1 (5 bases). CDR3 length equals 14 residues. In germline, CDR1 is MNHNY, CDR2 SVGAGI (reference sequence).

In regard to this clonotype: Germline is not matched at one junction end, which may reflect a read error. This chain links TRBV6-1 with TRBJ2-5; perhaps TRBD2 as D (5 bases). The CDR3 is 16 amino acids. Per the germline V gene, CDR1 is MNHNS and CDR2 is SASEGT. The CDR3 region has the DNA TGTGTCAGCAGTGAATATCCTAGCAGCCCACAAGAGACCCAGTACTTC. It translates to CVSSEYPSSPQETQYF.

Details on this clonotype: The junction departs from germline at one end; a sequencing error may be responsible. The rearrangement links TRBV29-1 to TRBJ2-3, with a possible D match to TRBD2 (6 bases). The CDR3 covers 15 residues. CDR1 and CDR2 (germline): SQVTM, ANQGSEA. CDR3 sequence: CSDGGPITSTDAQYF. For the CDR3, the DNA is TGCAGCGATGGAGGGCCCATAACTAGCACAGATGCGCAGTATTTT.

For this clonotype: No conserved phenylalanine or tryptophan ends this CDR3, so it is likely a read error. V is TRBV6-6 and J is TRBJ1-5; 10 positions match TRBD1. The germline gives CDR1 MNHNY, CDR2 SVGAGI (reference sequence). The CDR3 has 15 residues. The junction had 10 bases not matched to a gene; V was cut back by 7 bases and J by 7 bases. CDR3 protein: CASTAQTGGGQPQHI. The CDR3, as DNA: TGTGCCAGCACTGCGCAGACAGGGGGCGGGCAGCCCCAGCATATT.

This clonotype has at least ten counts. V is TRBV7-9 and J is TRBJ2-1, with a weak D call TRBD1 (5 bases). Per germline, CDR1 SEHNR and CDR2 FQNEAQ (reference sequence). The CDR3 length is 15 residues. The CDR3 loop is CAGATGLGSYNEQFF. The CDR3 DNA follows: TGTGCTGGGGCAACCGGGCTAGGGTCCTACAATGAGCAGTTCTTC.

Only a few counts were recorded for this clonotype. This may come from a read error, since a much larger clone is one base off. The chain recombines TRBV10-3 with TRBJ2-7; 7 bases fit TRBD1. The CDR3 is made up of 14 amino acids. CDR1 is ENHRY, CDR2 SYGVKD, per germline. The CDR3 DNA follows: TGTGCCACCAGTGCCGGGACAGTATCCTACGAGCAGTACTTC. Its protein product is CATSAGTVSYEQYF.